The rows below give T cell receptor beta chains drawn from one sample of a study of CD8 T cells in ankylosing spondylitis. TCRdb itself ran the 5' RACE reads through MiXCR, one entry per CDR3 protein. The sample shows 700,000 or so distinct CDR3 sequences, around a fifth of them seen only once. The source material was blood, either unsorted or a sorted T cell fraction (not recorded which). These receptors were obtained from a male donor with ankylosing spondylitis. The CDR3 runs from the conserved cysteine through the conserved F or W. D genes are given only for firm matches. Only some rows state a clone size, as once, few, many or a class for expanded clones.

D,V,J,size,DNA,CDR3
-,TRBV27,TRBJ2-1,few,TGTGCCAGCAGTCTAAAACCCGGGACACAACCCAATGAGCAGTTCTTC,CASSLKPGTQPNEQFF
-,TRBV10-3,TRBJ2-7,-,TGTGCCATCAGTGAGACAGGGAGCTCCTACGAGCAGTACTTC,CAISETGSSYEQYF
-,TRBV20-1,TRBJ2-5,few,TGCAGTGCTAAGGGAGATCCCGGGGAGACCCAGTACTTC,CSAKGDPGETQYF
-,TRBV24-1,TRBJ2-2,many,TGTGCCACCAGTGATTTGGAGGTCCGAGACACCGGGGAGCTGTTTTTT,CATSDLEVRDTGELFF
TRBD2,TRBV3-1,TRBJ2-3,once,TGTGCCAGCAGCCAAGTTCTACTAGCGGGAGGTCCAGATACGCAGTATTTT,CASSQVLLAGGPDTQYF
-,TRBV6-1,TRBJ2-7,few,TGTGCCAGCATTGGGGGGAGAGGGTCCTACGAGCAGTACTTC,CASIGGRGSYEQYF
-,TRBV5-4,TRBJ2-3,-,TGTGCCAGCAGCCCCGGGGGCACCCTCACAGATACGCAGTATTTT,CASSPGGTLTDTQYF
-,TRBV29-1,TRBJ2-3,-,TGCAGCGTTGAAGAGGGGGCCGCGTTGGATACGCAGTATTTT,CSVEEGAALDTQYF
TRBD1,TRBV12-3/TRBV12-4,TRBJ2-1,-,TGTGCCAGCAGTTTATTGGGGACCGGGACAGTTAGGTACAATGAGCAGTTCTTC,CASSLLGTGTVRYNEQFF
-,TRBV4-1,TRBJ1-1,few,TGCGCCAGCAGCCACGGAGAGAACACTGAAGCTTTCTTT,CASSHGENTEAFF
TRBD1,TRBV6-5,TRBJ1-4,-,TGTGCCAGCAGTTCCCCGGACAGGGCGGTTGAAAAACTGTTTTTT,CASSSPDRAVEKLFF
-,TRBV18,TRBJ2-6,-,TGTGCCAGCTCACCAAGCGGGACAGCCTCTGGGGCCAACGTCCTGACTTTC,CASSPSGTASGANVLTF
TRBD1,TRBV24-1,TRBJ2-7,-,TGTGCCACCAGTGATTCTCGGACAGGGGGCTACGAGCAGTACTTC,CATSDSRTGGYEQYF
TRBD2,TRBV12-3/TRBV12-4,TRBJ2-5,many,TGTGCCAGCACCTTAGCGGGGATAAAAGAGACCCAGTACTTC,CASTLAGIKETQYF
-,TRBV11-2,TRBJ2-1,few,TGTGCCAGCAGCTCCGGGAGTTATGAGCAGTTCTTC,CASSSGSYEQFF
-,TRBV28,TRBJ2-5,few,TGTGCCAGCAGCCTCTATTTCAGGGGACAAGAGACCCAGTACTTC,CASSLYFRGQETQYF
TRBD2,TRBV12-3/TRBV12-4,TRBJ2-7,many,TGTGCCAGCAGTTTGGAGGTCAGCGGGAGGACCTACGAGCAGTACTTC,CASSLEVSGRTYEQYF
TRBD1,TRBV5-6,TRBJ2-3,-,TGTGCCAGCAGCCACGGGACAGATAGCACAGATACGCAGTATTTT,CASSHGTDSTDTQYF
-,TRBV12-3/TRBV12-4,TRBJ2-2,-,TGTGCCAGCAGTTTACGGCAGGGGGGAGCCGGGGAGCTGTTTTTT,CASSLRQGGAGELFF
TRBD1,TRBV2,TRBJ2-2,few,TGTGCCAGCACTCAGGGCAGGGGGCGAGCCGGGGAGCTGTTTTTT,CASTQGRGRAGELFF
-,TRBV6-2/TRBV6-3,TRBJ1-4,-,TGTGCCAGCAGTTTACAACGGGAAAAACTGTTTTTT,CASSLQREKLFF
-,TRBV6-2/TRBV6-3,TRBJ2-1,-,TGTGCCAGCAGTTACTCCCAGCGCGACTCGTTTGTTTCCGTATACAATGAGCAGTTCTTC,CASSYSQRDSFVSVYNEQFF
TRBD1,TRBV4-1,TRBJ1-2,-,TGCGCCAGCAGCCAAGAGACAGGGAACTATGGCTACACCTTC,CASSQETGNYGYTF
-,TRBV5-6,TRBJ1-2,few,TGTGCCAGCAGCTTGGTAGGGTTCGGCTATGGCTACACCTTC,CASSLVGFGYGYTF
-,TRBV24-1,TRBJ1-5,-,TGTGCCACCAGTGAGCCCGTAGGTGCCCAGCATTTT,CATSEPVGAQHF
-,TRBV7-8,TRBJ1-6,-,TGTGCCAGCAGCTTAGCGGGAACGGCCGCGAGCTCCTATAATTCACCCCTCCACTTT,CASSLAGTAASSYNSPLHF
TRBD1,TRBV6-5,TRBJ1-2,few,TGTGCCAGCAGTTACTCAAGGGACAGGGGGCCGGGAGGCTACACCTTC,CASSYSRDRGPGGYTF
TRBD2,TRBV7-2,TRBJ2-1,few,TGTGCCAGCAGCTTAGGGCTAGCGGCATGGAATGAGCAGTTCTTC,CASSLGLAAWNEQFF
-,TRBV12-3/TRBV12-4,TRBJ1-6,-,TGTGCCAGCAGTTTAGGGGCAGGGATCAATTCACCCCTCCACTTT,CASSLGAGINSPLHF
TRBD1,TRBV5-1,TRBJ1-6,few,TGCGCCAGCAGCTCCGCAGGGGACAGGGGTCTTTATAATTCACCCCTCCACTTT,CASSSAGDRGLYNSPLHF
-,TRBV18,TRBJ2-1,-,TGTGCCAGCTCACCAAGGGGGTCGGTCGATGAGCAGTTCTTC,CASSPRGSVDEQFF
TRBD2,TRBV6-2/TRBV6-3,TRBJ2-7,-,TGTGCCAGCACCGATAACAGGGGACTAGCGGGAGCTCGCTCCTACGAGCAGTACTTC,CASTDNRGLAGARSYEQYF
TRBD2,TRBV4-3,TRBJ2-1,few,TGCGCCAGCAGCCAAGAATTGGCGGGGGGATACAATGAGCAGTTCTTC,CASSQELAGGYNEQFF
-,TRBV28,TRBJ2-7,-,TGTGCCGCTCGGGGCCTCTACGAGCAGTACTTC,CAARGLYEQYF
TRBD2,TRBV2,TRBJ2-3,few,TGTGCCAGCAAGCGACTAGCGGGGGGGACAGATACGCAGTATTTT,CASKRLAGGTDTQYF
TRBD2,TRBV9,TRBJ2-5,-,TGTGCCAGCAGCCCCGGGCTAGCGGGAGGCCCGACGGAGACCCAGTACTTC,CASSPGLAGGPTETQYF
-,TRBV5-6,TRBJ1-4,few,TGTGCCAGCAGCTGGGGTGGCGGACGGGAAAAACTGTTTTTT,CASSWGGGREKLFF
-,TRBV6-1,TRBJ2-6,-,TGTGCCAGCAGTGAGCGCCCCTCTGGGGCCAACGTCCTGACTTTC,CASSERPSGANVLTF
-,TRBV6-5,TRBJ2-7,-,TGTGCCAGCAGTTATGGACAGTACTCCTACGAGCAGTACTTC,CASSYGQYSYEQYF
TRBD1,TRBV2,TRBJ2-1,few,TGTGCCAGCAGTGTACAGGGGAACCATGAGCAGTTCTTC,CASSVQGNHEQFF
-,TRBV5-1,TRBJ1-1,-,TGCGCCAGCAGCTTGGCCGGACTCCTGAGGGAAGAAGCTTTCTTT,CASSLAGLLREEAFF
-,TRBV14,TRBJ2-3,few,TGTGCCAGCAGCCTGAATACAGGGACGGGCACAGATACGCAGTATTTT,CASSLNTGTGTDTQYF
-,TRBV20-1,TRBJ2-7,-,TGCAGTGCTCCCCCTCAGGGTAAGGACGAGCAGTACTTC,CSAPPQGKDEQYF
-,TRBV7-8,TRBJ2-7,-,TGTGCCAGCAGCTTAGTCCGGGGGCCCAACGAGCAGTACTTC,CASSLVRGPNEQYF
-,TRBV24-1,TRBJ2-3,-,TGTGCCACCAGTGATTCTGGCGAGGGCACAGATACGCAGTATTTT,CATSDSGEGTDTQYF
-,TRBV2,TRBJ2-5,-,TGTGCCAGCAGTCCCCAAGGGGGTGATGGGGAGACCCAGTACTTC,CASSPQGGDGETQYF
TRBD2,TRBV9,TRBJ2-1,few,TGTGCCAGCAGCGTAGCCCCAGCGGGAGGTTACAATGAGCAGTTCTTC,CASSVAPAGGYNEQFF
TRBD1,TRBV6-4,TRBJ2-2,few,TGTGCCAGCAGTGTCTACGGACAGGGTGGGGGCACCGGGGAGCTGTTTTTT,CASSVYGQGGGTGELFF
TRBD2,TRBV4-3,TRBJ2-1,-,TGCGCCAGCAGCCCCCCCGGACTAGCGGGATCTGGGGAGCAGTTCTTC,CASSPPGLAGSGEQFF
-,TRBV20-1,TRBJ1-2,-,TGCAGTGCTAGAGCCCCCGGCAGGGCAACTAACTATGGCTACACCTTC,CSARAPGRATNYGYTF
-,TRBV12-3/TRBV12-4,TRBJ1-2,few,TGTGCCAGCAGTTTCAAGGGTTTCGATGGCTACACCTTC,CASSFKGFDGYTF
-,TRBV18,TRBJ2-1,few,TGTGCCAGCTCACCCCCTGGAACAGGGAATTTGTTGGTCAATGAGCAGTTCTTC,CASSPPGTGNLLVNEQFF
TRBD1,TRBV5-1,TRBJ2-5,few,TGCGCCAGCAGCCAAACCGGGACAGGGGGCTGGGAGACCCAGTACTTC,CASSQTGTGGWETQYF
TRBD1,TRBV4-1,TRBJ1-5,few,TGCGCCAGCAGCCCCGGACAGGGACCGATCGATAGCAATCAGCCCCAGCATTTT,CASSPGQGPIDSNQPQHF